This record looks at one TCR beta chain sequence and its context. CDR1 and CDR2 from the germline V gene are KGHSY and FQNENV. CDR3 length equals 15 residues. Trimming removed 2 bases at V and 9 bases at J, with 14 bases between. The entry originates in a study of neoadjuvant anti-PD-1 for oral cavity cancer. Study at large: Before surgery, most patients got three to four biweekly 3 mg/kg nivolumab doses.

Patients had HPV-negative, locally advanced oral cavity squamous cell carcinoma. Assay used: immunoSEQ multiplex PCR; TCRdb lists only in-frame clones, some missing. The sample holds approximately 14,000 clones, over 60% seen once. The source material was PBMCs, sampled before nivolumab (anti-PD-1) treatment. This chain links TRBV16 with TRBJ1-6, with D tentatively TRBD1 (6 bases). The receptor was isolated from a person aged 35 to 85 with oral cavity squamous cell carcinoma. The CDR3 DNA sequence: TGTGCCAGCAGCCAAGACAGGCCCTTGGGTTCACCCCTCCACTTT. Residues: CASSQDRPLGSPLHF.